These T cell receptor beta chains were read from a single sample in a study of blood T cell repertoires in COVID-19. Only in-frame clones appear in the TCRdb table, and some are missing; sequencing was by immunoSEQ multiplex PCR. The repertoire includes approximately 30,000 clones, almost 90% of them detected once, and more than 25% sits in the top ten. Sample: peripheral blood. Source of these receptors: a human donor in a cohort sampled during active COVID-19. The CDR3 runs from the conserved cysteine through the conserved F or W. D genes are given only for firm matches. A clone size is listed for some rows: how often the clone was seen (once, few, many), or a class if it is expanded.

>TRBJ2-7|TRBD1|TRBV6-5|-
CASRRGQSYEQYF
TGTGCCAGCAGGAGGGGACAGTCCTACGAGCAGTACTTC
>TRBJ2-3|-|TRBV29-1|-
CSVASADTQYF
TGCAGCGTCGCTAGTGCAGATACGCAGTATTTT
>TRBJ2-1|-|TRBV9|-
CASSVGLAYNEQFF
TGTGCCAGCAGCGTAGGACTAGCCTACAATGAGCAGTTCTTC
>TRBJ2-7|-|TRBV6-2/TRBV6-3|-
CASSYPDEQYF
TGTGCCAGCAGTTACCCCGACGAGCAGTACTTC
>TRBJ2-7|-|TRBV11-1|-
CASSRGLAVSYEQYF
TGTGCCAGCAGCCGGGGACTGGCCGTCTCCTACGAGCAGTACTTC
>TRBJ2-2|-|TRBV5-1|few
CASRVQPINSGTGELFF
TGCGCCAGCAGAGTTCAACCCATCAACTCGGGCACCGGGGAGCTGTTTTTT
>TRBJ2-5|TRBD2|TRBV7-2|-
CASSLAGLPRGLAGGFQETQYF
TGTGCCAGCAGCTTAGCGGGACTCCCTAGGGGACTAGCGGGGGGATTCCAAGAGACCCAGTACTTC
>TRBJ1-2|-|TRBV3-1/TRBV3-2|-
CASGGNGRGNYGYTF
TGTGCCAGCGGCGGCAACGGGAGGGGTAACTATGGCTACACCTTC
>TRBJ1-2|-|TRBV27|-
CASSFLRDRGYTF
TGTGCCAGCAGTTTTTTGCGGGACCGAGGCTACACCTTC
>TRBJ2-1|-|TRBV6-1|-
CASSERAGSNEQFF
TGTGCCAGCAGTGAAAGGGCAGGGTCCAATGAGCAGTTCTTC
>TRBJ1-6|TRBD1|TRBV6-5|-
CASRKDRGDNSPLHF
TGTGCCAGCAGAAAGGACAGGGGAGATAATTCACCCCTCCACTTT
>TRBJ2-6|-|TRBV5-1|-
CASSAQTGANVLTF
TGCGCCAGCAGCGCACAAACTGGGGCCAACGTCCTGACTTTC
>TRBJ2-7|TRBD1|TRBV5-1|-
CASSSRRNGTGPYEQYF
TGCGCCAGCAGCTCGAGGAGAAACGGGACAGGGCCCTACGAGCAGTACTTC
>TRBJ1-1|-|TRBV16|-
CASSQSDLETNTEAFF
TGTGCCAGCAGCCAATCCGACCTGGAGACGAACACTGAAGCTTTCTTT
>TRBJ1-2|TRBD1|TRBV5-1|once
CASGGIGTGIDGYTF
TGCGCCAGCGGGGGGATCGGGACAGGGATTGATGGCTACACCTTC
>TRBJ2-5|TRBD2|TRBV5-1|few
CASSLGRAGDQETQYF
TGCGCCAGCAGCTTGGGGCGAGCGGGGGACCAAGAGACCCAGTACTTC
>TRBJ1-2|TRBD1|TRBV19|-
CASSAGQGGGYTF
TGTGCCAGTAGCGCAGGACAGGGTGGTGGCTACACCTTC
>TRBJ2-7|-|TRBV15|-
CATSRGGGHYEQYF
TGTGCCACCAGCAGAGGGGGGGGACACTACGAGCAGTACTTC
>TRBJ2-7|-|TRBV5-4|-
CASSLDTYEQYF
TGTGCCAGCAGCTTGGACACCTACGAGCAGTACTTC
>TRBJ2-1|-|TRBV29-1|-
CSVGRGGHGQFF
TGCAGCGTGGGCAGGGGGGGACATGGGCAGTTCTTC
>TRBJ1-1|-|TRBV10-3|-
CAMRGGPNTEAFF
TGTGCCATGAGGGGGGGCCCGAACACTGAAGCTTTCTTT
>TRBJ1-1|-|TRBV5-4|-
CASSLKGGLEAFF
TGTGCCAGCAGCTTGAAAGGGGGTCTTGAAGCTTTCTTT